The table lists the clone carrying this T cell receptor (beta chain) with a count of one. The data stem from a study of blood T cell repertoires in COVID-19. Study details: Some COVID-19 samples were acute and others convalescent; all came from the United States, Italy and Spain.

Per the original data handling: Reference gene primer amplification gave estimated nucleated cell counts. Some clones are missing from TCRdb's copy, which holds only in-frame ones; the method was immunoSEQ multiplex PCR. Clone size and V and J calls were adopted from that table, with D and trimming inferred from the DNA. The sample records tens of thousands of clones, roughly 80% being singletons. Sequencing input: peripheral blood. This clonotype was obtained from a man in his fifties with acute or convalescent COVID-19.

CDR3 nucleotide sequence: TGTGCCAGCAGGTCGACAGGGTATTACGAGCAGTACTTC. As protein: CASRSTGYYEQYF. The J gene is TRBJ2-7, the V gene TRBV7-2; 7 nucleotides agree with TRBD1. Germline V gene lookup returns CDR1 SGHTA and CDR2 FQGNSA. With 6 bases clipped from V and 4 bases from J, the junction kept 6 bases outside the gene matches. This CDR3 comprises 13 residues. Complete variable domain (other parts from reference TRBV7-2 and TRBJ2-7): GAGVSQSPSNKVTEKGKDVELRCDPISGHTALYWYRQSLGQGLEFLIYFQGNSAPDKSGLPSDRFSAERTGGSVSTLTIQRTQQEDSAVYLCASRSTGYYEQYFGPGTRLTVT.